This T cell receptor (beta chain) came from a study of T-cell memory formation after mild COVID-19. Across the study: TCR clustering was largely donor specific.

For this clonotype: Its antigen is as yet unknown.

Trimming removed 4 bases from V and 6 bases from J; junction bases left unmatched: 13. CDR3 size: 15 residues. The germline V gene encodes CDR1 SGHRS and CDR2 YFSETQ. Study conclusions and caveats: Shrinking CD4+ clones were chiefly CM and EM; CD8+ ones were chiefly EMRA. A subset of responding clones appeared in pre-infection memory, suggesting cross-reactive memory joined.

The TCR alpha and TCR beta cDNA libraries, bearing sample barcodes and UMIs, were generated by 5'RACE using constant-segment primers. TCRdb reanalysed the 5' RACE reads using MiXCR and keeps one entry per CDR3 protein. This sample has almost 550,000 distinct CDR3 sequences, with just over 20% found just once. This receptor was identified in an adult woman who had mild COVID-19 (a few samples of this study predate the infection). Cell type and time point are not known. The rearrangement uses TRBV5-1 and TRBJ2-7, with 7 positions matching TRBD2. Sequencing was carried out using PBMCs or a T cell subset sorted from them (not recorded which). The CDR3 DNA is TGCGCCAGCAGCCCCACCCCAGCGGGGATCAGCGAGCAGTACTTC. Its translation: CASSPTPAGISEQYF.